There are many counts of the clone carrying this T cell receptor beta chain. What it binds is not known. Other nucleotide sequences in the sample specify the same CDR3. As handled by the study authors: The study took CDR3 differences across clinicopathological groups and made a distant-metastasis classifier for papillary thyroid cancer from them. With MiXCR, TCRdb reprocessed the PCR reads. The V and J calls here are based on TCRdb, not the publication. The sample holds roughly 75,000 clones, around 12% seen once. The sample comes from a study of metastatic and nonmetastatic thyroid tumors. Study summary: Comparative analysis of repertoires was undertaken across blood and tumor or nodule tissue obtained from malignant and benign thyroid patients.

No treatment of any kind had been given to any patient before thyroid surgery. In germline, CDR1 is WSHSY, CDR2 SAAADI. CDR3 size: 11 residues. V was pared by 6 bases and J by 3 bases, with 5 bases between. Points from the study as a whole: For both blood and tumor, malignant thyroid tumors reportedly showed significantly higher TCR beta diversity than benign nodules did.

The sequencing sample was made of tumor tissue. The chain has TRBV10-2 and TRBJ1-1; D gene unclear. This receptor was identified in a female donor with papillary thyroid cancer or a benign thyroid nodule (not recorded which). Some clones in this sample may be carry-over from other donors' samples. CDR3 DNA sequence: TGCGCCAGCAGCCTGCACACTGAAGCTTTCTTT. Protein product: CASSLHTEAFF.